The 16 T cell receptor beta chains given below trace back to one sample, sequenced in a study of OX40 agonist ivuxolimab in advanced cancers. Sequencing was performed with immunoSEQ multiplex PCR; in TCRdb, only in-frame clones are kept and a portion is missing. The table shows around 40,000 clones, with 86% occurring only once. Sample: CD4+ or CD8+ T cells sorted from blood, taken in a trial of the OX40 agonist ivuxolimab. The source of these receptors is an adult with an advanced solid tumor such as melanoma, head and neck, liver or kidney cancer.

The V call is TRBV5-1, the J call TRBJ2-1; 8 nucleotides line up with TRBD1. Germline V lookup: CDR1 SGHRS, CDR2 YFSETQ. Germline trimming cut 6 bases from V and 5 bases from J; bases unmatched to any gene: 7. This CDR3 has 14 amino acids. The CDR3, as DNA: TGCGCCAGCAACGGACAGGGTTCTCACAATGAGCAGTTCTTC. It yields the protein CASNGQGSHNEQFF.

The chain is built from TRBV6-5 and TRBJ2-7, with a possible D match to TRBD2 (6 bases). V was clipped by 4 bases and J by 2 bases, with 18 bases between them. Per germline, CDR1 MNHEY and CDR2 SVGAGI. This CDR3 is 16 amino acids long. The DNA for the CDR3 is TGTGCCAGCAGTTCCCCCGGGACTCTCGTCCCCTACGAGCAGTACTTC. This encodes CASSSPGTLVPYEQYF.

This rearrangement joins TRBV11-2 to TRBJ1-2; 9 nucleotides match TRBD1. Germline loops: CDR1 SGHAT, CDR2 FQNNGV. Trimming cost V 3 bases and J 2 bases; bases outside gene matches: 7. CDR3 length equals 16 residues. The CDR3 protein is CASSFAGTGLNYGYTF. In DNA, the CDR3 is TGTGCCAGCAGCTTCGCCGGGACAGGGTTGAACTATGGCTACACCTTC. Based on the CDR3 plus reference TRBV11-2 and TRBJ1-2, the full variable domain is EAGVAQSPRYKIIEKRQSVAFWCNPISGHATLYWYQQILGQGPKLLIQFQNNGVVDDSQLPKDRFSAERLKGVDSTLKIQPAKLEDSAVYLCASSFAGTGLNYGYTFGSGTRLTVV.

The J gene is TRBJ2-5, the V gene TRBV4-2; D not certain. Germline CDR1 LGHNA, CDR2 YNFKEQ. This CDR3 contains 14 residues. Trimming shortened V by 0 bases and J by 5 bases, and 10 bases separated the two germline ends. CDR3: CASSQETEMETQYF. DNA of the CDR3: TGTGCCAGCAGCCAAGAAACAGAGATGGAGACCCAGTACTTC.

V usage is TRBV4-3 and J usage is TRBJ2-7, with D hard to call. CDR3 length: 18 residues. The V and J ends lost 5 bases and 0 bases respectively, with 23 bases between them. The V gene's germline CDR1 is LGHNA and CDR2 YSLEER. CDR3 loop: CASSANPPAVWSSYEQYF. In DNA, the CDR3 is TGCGCCAGCAGCGCAAACCCCCCAGCAGTTTGGAGCTCCTACGAGCAGTACTTC.

This sequence joins TRBV27 and TRBJ1-2; D call uncertain. V was cut by 5 bases and J by 7 bases, with 20 bases left in between. Germline CDR1 is MNHEY and CDR2 is SMNVEV (reference sequence). The CDR3 totals 15 residues. As DNA, the CDR3 is TGTGCCAGCAGTGCGGAGAGGGCCCGCATGGGTGGCTACACCTTC. Translated, it gives CASSAERARMGGYTF.

The V and J genes are TRBV5-1 and TRBJ2-7; D is unresolved. The CDR3 runs to 11 residues. V lost 3 bases, J lost 0 bases, and 1 base lay in between. Germline loops: CDR1 SGHRS, CDR2 YFSETQ. As DNA, the CDR3 is TGCGCCAGCAGCTACTCCTACGAGCAGTACTTC. Amino acids: CASSYSYEQYF.

The chain couples TRBV7-9 to TRBJ2-7; TRBD2 might be the D (6 bases). CDR1 is SEHNR, CDR2 FQNEAQ, per germline (reference sequence). V dropped 5 bases and J dropped 7 bases, with 9 bases sitting between them. This CDR3 comprises 11 residues. CDR3 amino acids: CASSRGLEQYF. As DNA, the CDR3 is TGTGCCAGCAGCCGGGGACTTGAGCAGTACTTC.

The chain combines TRBV19 with TRBJ1-1; a possible D gene is TRBD1 (5 bases). V shed 5 bases and J shed 8 bases, with 12 bases lying between them. The germline V gene encodes CDR1 LNHDA and CDR2 SQIVND (reference sequence). The CDR3 has 12 amino acids. CDR3 DNA: TGTGCCAGTAGTTTCTCGACAGCCGAAGCTTTCTTT. Its protein product is CASSFSTAEAFF.

Points on this clone: Germline and junction disagree at one end, which may indicate a read error. The chain carries TRBV7-2 and TRBJ2-7, with 12 bases that match TRBD2. Germline V gene data show CDR1 as SGHTA and CDR2 as FQGNSA. The CDR3 totals 13 residues. The CDR3 DNA is TGTGCCAGCAGCTTAGGGCTAGCGGGAGGGCCGAGTTTC. Translation: CASSLGLAGGPSF.

The rearrangement uses TRBV27 and TRBJ2-1; TRBD2 matches 8 bases. The CDR3 runs to 14 residues. The V segment lost 2 bases and the J segment 4 bases; nucleotides outside the gene matches: 1. Germline V CDR1 and CDR2: MNHEY, SMNVEV (reference sequence). The CDR3 DNA is TGTGCCAGCAGTTTAACTAGCGGATACAATGAGCAGTTCTTC. Its translation is CASSLTSGYNEQFF.

J is TRBJ1-1 and V is TRBV11-2; D is undetermined. Deletions cut 0 bases from V and 5 bases from J, with 19 bases between. From germline, CDR1 is SGHAT and CDR2 FQNNGV. The CDR3 has 17 amino acids. The CDR3 DNA follows: TGTGCCAGCAGCTTAGATTCGTGGAGGGTCTTTGAGACTGAAGCTTTCTTT. This encodes CASSLDSWRVFETEAFF.

The chain combines TRBV14 with TRBJ2-5; tentatively, D is TRBD1 or TRBD2 (5 bases each). V was pared by 4 bases and J by 4 bases, with 16 bases between. CDR3 length: 15 residues. In germline, CDR1 is SGHDN, CDR2 FVKESK. The CDR3 reads CASSPRGLTRETQYF. The CDR3 region has the DNA TGTGCCAGCAGCCCCCGGGGCCTGACGAGAGAGACCCAGTACTTC.

This clone is medium-sized in the sample. CDR3 region: CACGQDNQPQHF. The CDR3 DNA follows: TGTGCCTGCGGACAGGACAATCAGCCCCAGCATTTT. V and J are TRBV30 and TRBJ1-5; 7 nucleotides align to TRBD1. CDR3 length: 12 residues. The junction had 2 bases not matched to a gene; V was cut back by 6 bases and J by 3 bases. The V gene's germline CDR1 is GTSNPN and CDR2 SVGIG (reference sequence). The entire variable domain, with the rest obtained from reference TRBV30 and TRBJ1-5, is as follows: SQTIHQWPATLVQPVGSPLSLECTVEGTSNPNLYWYRQAAGRGLQLLFYSVGIGQISSEVPQNLSASRPQDRQFILSSKKLLLSDSGFYLCACGQDNQPQHFGDGTRLSIL.

This chain connects TRBV28 to TRBJ2-7, with a weak D call TRBD1 (6 bases). The ends were cut back, 6 bases at V and 2 bases at J, with 11 bases in the middle. Per germline, CDR1 MDHEN and CDR2 SYDVKM. The CDR3 has 13 amino acids. DNA for the CDR3: TGTGCCAGCAGCGACGGACAGCCCTACGAGCAGTACTTC. It specifies CASSDGQPYEQYF.

V gene TRBV7-9 combines with J gene TRBJ1-4; D possibly corresponds to TRBD1 (5 bases). Between the trimmed V and J ends, which lost 2 bases and 6 bases, there was a span of 16 bases. The germline V gene has CDR1 SEHNR and CDR2 FQNEAQ (reference sequence). The CDR3 covers 16 residues. Here the CDR3 DNA reads TGTGCCAGCAGCTTAAGGGTCGGCAGGGATCATGAAAAACTGTTTTTT. It yields the protein CASSLRVGRDHEKLFF.